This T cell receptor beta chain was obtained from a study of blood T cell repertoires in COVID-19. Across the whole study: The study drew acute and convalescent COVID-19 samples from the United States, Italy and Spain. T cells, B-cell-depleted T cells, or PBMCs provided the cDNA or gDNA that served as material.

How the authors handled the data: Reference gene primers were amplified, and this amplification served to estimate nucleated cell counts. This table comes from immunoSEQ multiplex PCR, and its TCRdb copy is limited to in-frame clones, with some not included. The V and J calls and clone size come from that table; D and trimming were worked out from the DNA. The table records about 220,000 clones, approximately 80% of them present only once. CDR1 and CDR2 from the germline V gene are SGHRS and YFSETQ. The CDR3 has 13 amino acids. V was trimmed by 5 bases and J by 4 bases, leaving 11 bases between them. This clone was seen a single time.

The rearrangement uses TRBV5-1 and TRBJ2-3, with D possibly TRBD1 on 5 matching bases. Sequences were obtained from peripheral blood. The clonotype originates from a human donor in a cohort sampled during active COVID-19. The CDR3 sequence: CASRGLSADTQYF. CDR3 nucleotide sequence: TGCGCCAGCAGGGGGCTAAGTGCAGATACGCAGTATTTT.